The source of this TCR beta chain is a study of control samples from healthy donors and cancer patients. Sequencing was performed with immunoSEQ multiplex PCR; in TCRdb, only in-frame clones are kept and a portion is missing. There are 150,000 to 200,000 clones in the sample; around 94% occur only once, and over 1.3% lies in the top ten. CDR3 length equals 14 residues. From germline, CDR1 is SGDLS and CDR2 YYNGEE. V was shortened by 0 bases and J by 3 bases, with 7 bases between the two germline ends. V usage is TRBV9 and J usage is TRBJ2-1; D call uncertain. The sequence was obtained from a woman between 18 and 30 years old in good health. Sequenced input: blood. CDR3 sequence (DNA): TGTGCCAGCAGCGTAGGAGGAAACTACAATGAGCAGTTCTTC. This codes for CASSVGGNYNEQFF.